The clone carrying this TCR beta chain has only a few counts. Antigen: not known. CDR3 length equals 19 residues. V lost 1 base to trimming and J lost 5 bases; unmatched junction nucleotides: 16. Germline V gene sequence: CDR1 SGHNT, CDR2 YYREEE (reference sequence). The data are from a study of CD8 T cells in ankylosing spondylitis. Study-level findings and limits: Significantly higher representation of disease-linked clones was reported for matched ankylosing spondylitis synovial fluid. Before this, some motif variants had been reported in reactive arthritis synovial fluid and blood. There was a TCR beta motif, made of several highly homologous variants, that appeared characteristic of ankylosing spondylitis blood.

Each CDR3 protein is one row after TCRdb ran MiXCR on the 5' RACE reads. Of 450,000 to 550,000 distinct CDR3 sequences listed, approximately 5.3% are singletons. This TCR derives from a male donor with ankylosing spondylitis. The rearrangement links TRBV5-4 to TRBJ2-1; 9 nucleotides agree with TRBD2. Sequencing used blood, either unsorted or a sorted T cell fraction (not recorded which). The CDR3 sequence: CASSLWRAGAGGGNNEQFF. DNA of the CDR3: TGTGCCAGCAGCTTGTGGCGAGCGGGAGCGGGAGGAGGAAACAATGAGCAGTTCTTC.